The 13 T cell receptor beta chains below were found in one sample sequenced in a study of T cell responses to AZD1222 COVID-19 vaccine (dated by TCRdb to about 2021). The library was generated by the immunoSEQ multiplex PCR assay. Drawn from immuneACCESS, this table holds only the in-frame rearrangements with V and J called that TCRdb kept. Clones are partly lost; checked studies trace under half to an unresolved V gene and leave the rest unexplained. This sample lists 110,000 to 150,000 clones; 88% were detected once. The ten largest clonotypes hold approximately 2.8% of the sample. What this sample's time point label stands for: about 28 days (+/-7) after the second vaccine dose. Sequencing was performed on peripheral blood, taken 28 days after the second AZD1222 dose. These receptors were collected from an adult who received the AZD1222 COVID-19 vaccine.

This sequence joins TRBV7-8 and TRBJ1-2; 9 nucleotides align to TRBD1. The V segment lost 5 bases and the J segment 4 bases; nucleotides outside the gene matches: 2. CDR1 SGHVS and CDR2 FQNEAQ come from the germline V gene. This CDR3 is built from 13 residues. The CDR3 DNA follows: TGTGCCAGCAGCCAGGGACAGGGCTATGGCTACACCTTC. Protein product: CASSQGQGYGYTF.

V gene TRBV20-1 combines with J gene TRBJ1-2; D gene ambiguous. The CDR3 is 11 residues long. Germline V lookup: CDR1 DFQATT, CDR2 SNEGSKA (reference sequence). V was pared by 8 bases and J by 5 bases, with 12 bases between. The CDR3 region has the DNA TGCAGTCCCCGAATCCTATATGGCTACACCTTC. Protein: CSPRILYGYTF.

This clone was counted a single time. The chain uses TRBV12-3 or TRBV12-4 and TRBJ1-6; D gene uncertain. V lost 0 bases and J lost 13, with 4 bases in between. This CDR3 is built from 11 residues. CDR3 protein: CASSLAGPLHF. CDR3 sequence (DNA): TGTGCCAGCAGTTTAGCCGGGCCCCTCCACTTT.

This rearrangement joins TRBV5-1 to TRBJ2-5, with 9 bases identical to TRBD2. After removal of 4 bases from V and 2 bases from J, the junction contained 6 bases not matched to a gene. The CDR3 length is 15 residues. Germline assignment: CDR1 SGHRS and CDR2 YFSETQ. DNA for the CDR3: TGCGCCAGCAGCCGGGCACTAGCGGGTCAAGAGACCCAGTACTTC. Amino acids: CASSRALAGQETQYF.

V usage is TRBV11-1 and J usage is TRBJ2-2, with 8 bases fitting TRBD1. Trimming cost V 3 bases and J 2 bases; bases outside gene matches: 5. The CDR3 contains 16 residues. Germline assignment: CDR1 SGHAT and CDR2 FQDESV (reference sequence). The CDR3 region has the DNA TGTGCCAGCAGCTTCCTGGACAGGGTTAACACCGGGGAGCTGTTTTTT. Translated, it gives CASSFLDRVNTGELFF.

This sequence joins TRBV28 and TRBJ2-3; TRBD1 agrees at 8 bases. The CDR3 runs to 15 residues. V lost 5 bases to trimming and J lost 1 base; unmatched junction nucleotides: 5. Germline V gene data show CDR1 as MDHEN and CDR2 as SYDVKM. CDR3 in amino acids: CASSGDRGGTDTQYF. In nucleotides, the CDR3 is TGTGCCAGCAGTGGTGACAGGGGTGGCACAGATACGCAGTATTTT. The full variable domain, completed using reference TRBV28 and TRBJ2-3, is DVKVTQSSRYLVKRTGEKVFLECVQDMDHENMFWYRQDPGLGLRLIYFSYDVKMKEKGDIPEGYSVSREKKERFSLILESASTNQTSMYLCASSGDRGGTDTQYFGPGTRLTVL.

This sequence joins TRBV6-5 and TRBJ1-2; tentative D call: TRBD1 (5 bases). In germline, CDR1 is MNHEY, CDR2 SVGAGI. The CDR3 length is 12 residues. Trimming stripped 2 bases from V and 8 bases from J, with 9 bases between. CDR3 residues: CASSYRGSGYTF. CDR3 in DNA: TGTGCCAGCAGTTACCGGGGCTCGGGCTACACCTTC.

The chain carries TRBV4-2 and TRBJ2-7; TRBD2 aligns across 11 bases. Trimming removed 2 bases from V and 2 bases from J; junction bases left unmatched: 5. In germline, CDR1 is LGHNA, CDR2 YNFKEQ. The CDR3 consists of 16 residues. CDR3 sequence (DNA): TGTGCCAGCAGCCAACCTAGCGGGGGGTCCGCCTACGAGCAGTACTTC. This gives the protein CASSQPSGGSAYEQYF.

The V and J genes are TRBV15 and TRBJ2-2; no clear D. The V gene's germline CDR1 is LNHNV and CDR2 YYDKDF (reference sequence). Trimming shortened V by 0 bases and J by 6 bases, and 8 bases separated the two germline ends. This CDR3 comprises 14 residues. The CDR3 is CATSRDTASGELFF. CDR3 bases: TGTGCCACCAGCAGAGATACGGCGTCCGGGGAGCTGTTTTTT. The full variable domain, in which reference TRBV15 and TRBJ2-2 provide the parts outside the CDR3, is DAMVIQNPRYQVTQFGKPVTLSCSQTLNHNVMYWYQQKSSQAPKLLFHYYDKDFNNEADTPDNFQSRRPNTSFCFLDIRSPGLGDTAMYLCATSRDTASGELFFGEGSRLTVL.

This clone was observed a few times. J is TRBJ1-5 and V is TRBV11-2; D possibly corresponds to TRBD1 (6 bases). The germline V gene encodes CDR1 SGHAT and CDR2 FQNNGV. V was pared by 1 base and J by 7 bases, with 17 bases between. This CDR3 has 16 residues. CDR3 bases: TGTGCCAGCAGCTTAGTAGGGGACACTGGTTGGCAGCCCCAGCATTTT. Its protein is CASSLVGDTGWQPQHF. Using reference TRBV11-2 and TRBJ1-5 for the parts outside the CDR3, the full variable domain is EAGVAQSPRYKIIEKRQSVAFWCNPISGHATLYWYQQILGQGPKLLIQFQNNGVVDDSQLPKDRFSAERLKGVDSTLKIQPAKLEDSAVYLCASSLVGDTGWQPQHFGDGTRLSIL.

V gene TRBV28 combines with J gene TRBJ2-5, with TRBD1 matching over 8 bases. V trimming: 4 bases; J trimming: 4 bases; junction bases outside the gene matches: 8. Germline lookup yields CDR1 MDHEN and CDR2 SYDVKM. The CDR3 has 15 residues. The chain's CDR3 is CASSSLDRDLETQYF. The CDR3 DNA reads TGTGCCAGCAGTTCCCTGGACAGGGACCTAGAGACCCAGTACTTC.

V usage is TRBV6-6 and J usage is TRBJ1-5; tentatively, D is TRBD1 (5 bases). The CDR3 is 13 amino acids. Trimming left V 3 bases short and J 9 bases short, with 12 bases between. Germline CDR1 and CDR2: MNHNY and SVGAGI (reference sequence). The CDR3 protein is CASSYTGSRPQHF. CDR3 in DNA: TGTGCCAGCAGTTATACAGGCTCACGGCCCCAGCATTTT.

This clone was recorded once. V gene TRBV9 combines with J gene TRBJ2-2; TRBD1 might be the D (7 bases). In germline, CDR1 is SGDLS, CDR2 YYNGEE. The CDR3 consists of 16 residues. Trimming took 0 bases from V and 5 from J, leaving 14 bases between them. CDR3: CASSVGVRGVTGELFF. CDR3 bases: TGTGCCAGCAGCGTAGGGGTCAGGGGGGTGACCGGGGAGCTGTTTTTT.